Listed here are 10 T cell receptor beta chains from one sample, sequenced in a study of blood T cells in healthy people across ages. Together with a sample-barcoded 5' primer, a J-beta primer mix was included in a second PCR lasting about 6 to 11 cycles. TCRdb itself ran the 5' RACE reads through MiXCR, one entry per CDR3 protein. In the table there are approximately 1.5 million distinct CDR3 sequences, 42% of which are singletons. Sequencing input: blood. The receptors here all came from a woman aged 18-30 years in good health.

This chain links TRBV14 with TRBJ2-1; no clear D. The CDR3 is 13 amino acids. Germline V lookup: CDR1 SGHDN, CDR2 FVKESK. The V end was cut by 5 bases, the J end by 13 bases, with 18 bases between. The chain's CDR3 is CASSEQPGETQFF. CDR3 DNA sequence: TGTGCCAGCAGCGAACAGCCTGGAGAGACCCAGTTCTTC.

The rearrangement links TRBV9 to TRBJ2-5; D not certain. The CDR3 contains 15 residues. Germline V gene sequence: CDR1 SGDLS, CDR2 YYNGEE. Trimming pared 0 bases from V and 1 base from J, leaving 10 bases between. The CDR3: CASSVEGSLQETQYF. DNA for the CDR3: TGTGCCAGCAGCGTAGAAGGTAGCCTCCAAGAGACCCAGTACTTC.

The J gene is TRBJ2-1, the V gene TRBV29-1; 7 nucleotides align to TRBD1. V shed 7 bases and J 5 bases; nucleotides not matched to a gene: 8. The V gene's germline CDR1 is SQVTM and CDR2 ANQGSEA. There are 13 residues in the CDR3. As DNA, the CDR3 is TGCAGCGGGGATGGACAGGTGGACAATGAGCAGTTCTTC. Its translation: CSGDGQVDNEQFF.

The V gene is TRBV12-3 or TRBV12-4, the J gene TRBJ2-7; TRBD1 matches 7 bases. Trimming cost V 2 bases and J 4 bases; bases outside gene matches: 11. The CDR3 spans 16 residues. This CDR3 reads CASSLSSWQGDYEQYF. In nucleotides, the CDR3 is TGTGCCAGCAGTTTAAGCTCGTGGCAGGGGGATTACGAGCAGTACTTC.

This sequence joins TRBV29-1 and TRBJ1-5; D not resolved. The V and J ends lost 5 bases and 6 bases respectively, with 14 bases between them. CDR1 and CDR2 (germline): SQVTM, ANQGSEA. The CDR3 runs to 13 residues. CDR3 bases: TGCAGCGTTTTAGTCGGCGGCGGTCAGCCCCAGCATTTT. This encodes CSVLVGGGQPQHF.

This rearrangement joins TRBV12-3 or TRBV12-4 to TRBJ1-1; D possibly corresponds to TRBD1 (5 bases). CDR3 size: 12 residues. V shed 3 bases and J shed 10 bases, with 12 bases lying between them. The DNA of the CDR3 is TGTGCCAGCAGTTTCCAACGGGGCGGAGCTTTCTTT. This encodes CASSFQRGGAFF.

This clonotype was recorded many times. The DNA of the CDR3 is TGCAGCGTTGGACTAGCGGGAGTGGAAGATACGCAGTATTTT. Translated: CSVGLAGVEDTQYF. The gene calls are TRBV29-1 and TRBJ2-3; 12 bases agree with TRBD2. Germline values: CDR1 SQVTM, CDR2 ANQGSEA. The trim removed 4 bases at V and 5 bases at J, leaving 4 bases unmatched. This CDR3 comprises 14 residues.

The J gene is TRBJ2-1, the V gene TRBV7-3; tentative D call: TRBD2 (6 bases). Trimming cost V 0 bases and J 1 base, with 13 bases left between them. CDR1 SGHTA and CDR2 FQGTGA come from the germline V gene. The length of the CDR3 is 17 residues. The CDR3 coding sequence is TGTGCCAGCAGCTTAACGTTCGGTAGCGGTTCCTACAATGAGCAGTTCTTC. Its translation: CASSLTFGSGSYNEQFF.

This rearrangement joins TRBV27 to TRBJ2-1; TRBD1 might be the D (5 bases). CDR3 length: 13 amino acids. Germline values: CDR1 MNHEY, CDR2 SMNVEV (reference sequence). Deletions cut 4 bases from V and 7 bases from J, with 11 bases between. DNA for the CDR3: TGTGCCAGCAGTTGGCAGGGCGTTAATGAGCAGTTCTTC. Its translation is CASSWQGVNEQFF.

This clonotype was counted a few times. This sequence joins TRBV4-3 and TRBJ2-5; possibly TRBD1 or TRBD2 for D (6 bases each). The germline gives CDR1 LGHNA, CDR2 YSLEER. The CDR3 sequence is 18 residues long. Trimming shortened V by 0 bases and J by 3 bases, and 20 bases separated the two germline ends. The CDR3 sequence is CASSQDWGAVGWEETQYF. The DNA for the CDR3 is TGCGCCAGCAGCCAAGATTGGGGGGCGGTGGGGTGGGAAGAGACCCAGTACTTC.